These T cell receptor beta chains were read from a single sample in a study of blood T cell repertoires in COVID-19. Clones were read by immunoSEQ multiplex PCR, and TCRdb kept only the in-frame ones, dropping some. The sample holds about 62,000 clones; 70% to 90% are singletons and the top ten take approximately 1.3%. Material: peripheral blood. All receptors come from an elderly woman with acute or convalescent COVID-19. The CDR3 runs from the conserved cysteine through the conserved F or W. Each record gives: V gene, J gene, D gene, clone size, CDR3 DNA, CDR3 protein. A D gene is named only where the DNA matches it firmly. The listing skips clone size in some rows; elsewhere it reads once, few, many or a size class.

>TRBV11-2|TRBJ2-5|TRBD2|-
TGTGCCAGCAGCCTGAGACTAGCGGCCCAAGAGACCCAGTACTTC
CASSLRLAAQETQYF
>TRBV7-8|TRBJ1-5|-|-
TGTGCCAGCAGCTTAGACAGAATAAGCAATCAGCCCCAGCATTTT
CASSLDRISNQPQHF
>TRBV5-1|TRBJ2-7|-|-
TGCGCCAGCAGCCTTGCGCACGAGCAGTACTTC
CASSLAHEQYF
>TRBV12-3/TRBV12-4|TRBJ1-5|-|-
TGTGCCAGCAGTCCTCAACAGGGTCAGCCCCAGCATTTT
CASSPQQGQPQHF
>TRBV6-4|TRBJ2-3|TRBD2|-
TGTGCCAGCAGTGACTCGAATAGCGGGAGGGATACGCAGTATTTT
CASSDSNSGRDTQYF
>TRBV9|TRBJ1-5|TRBD1|-
TGTGCCAGCAGCCAGGGGGCGAGTGTTCAGCCCCAGCATTTT
CASSQGASVQPQHF
>TRBV5-1|TRBJ1-5|-|-
TGCGCCAGCAGCTTGGACGCAACCCGGGGCAATCAGCCCCAGCATTTT
CASSLDATRGNQPQHF
>TRBV6-6|TRBJ2-4|TRBD2|-
TGTGTCAGCAGTCGCTTTGGGACTAGCGGGAGGGGGGACATTCAGTACTTC
CVSSRFGTSGRGDIQYF
>TRBV6-5|TRBJ1-5|-|-
TGTGCCAGCAGTTTCCTAAATCAGCCCCAGCATTTT
CASSFLNQPQHF
>TRBV29-1|TRBJ2-1|-|-
TGCAGCGCAACAGGGACGGGAGGCGGTGAGCAGTTCTTC
CSATGTGGGEQFF
>TRBV3-1/TRBV3-2|TRBJ2-7|TRBD2|few
TGTGCCAGCAGCCACCTTCCCAGCGGGGGAGTTACCGAGCAGTACTTC
CASSHLPSGGVTEQYF
>TRBV3-1/TRBV3-2|TRBJ2-5|-|-
TGTGCCAGCAGCCAAGAGCGAACTAGCTGCGGGATACAAGAGACCCAGTACTTC
CASSQERTSCGIQETQYF